These 7 T cell receptor beta chains came from one sample sequenced in a study of molecular identifiers for immune sequencing clone quantification. TCRdb re-called the PCR reads with MiXCR, one entry per CDR3 protein. The sample gives 490,000 or so distinct CDR3 sequences, roughly a fifth of which show up once; roughly 0.81% is in the top ten. The sequenced sample consisted of naive CD8+ T cells from blood, with Jurkat cell RNA spiked in. Subset reported: FACS-sorted CD8+CD4-CCR7+CD45RA+ naive T cells. The receptor source for this set is a human donor in good health. Some libraries in this study had Jurkat cell RNA spiked in.

The sample holds many counts of this clonotype. V is TRBV6-5 and J is TRBJ2-5, with 7 bases identical to TRBD1. The CDR3 loop spans 15 amino acids. V lost 10 bases, J lost 1 base, and 12 bases stayed unmatched. Germline lookup yields CDR1 MNHEY and CDR2 SVGAGI. DNA of the CDR3: TGTGCCACCCAACCAGGGGGAGCGGTCCAAGAGACCCAGTACTTC. Translating it yields CATQPGGAVQETQYF.

This clonotype was detected ten times or more. V gene TRBV5-4 combines with J gene TRBJ2-7, with D possibly being TRBD1 or TRBD2 (5 bases each). Germline CDR1 is SGHNT and CDR2 is YYREEE (reference sequence). CDR3 size: 14 residues. Between the trimmed V and J ends, which lost 3 bases and 3 bases, there was a span of 13 bases. Here the CDR3 reads CASSYRDALYEQYF. CDR3 nucleotides: TGTGCCAGCAGCTACCGGGACGCCCTCTACGAGCAGTACTTC.

At least ten counts were recorded for this clonotype. The gene calls are TRBV20-1 and TRBJ1-1; D unclear. The V and J ends lost 7 bases and 7 bases respectively, with 13 bases between them. Germline CDR1 is DFQATT and CDR2 is SNEGSKA (reference sequence). The CDR3 totals 11 residues. CDR3 residues: CSVGERGEAFF. CDR3 sequence (DNA): TGCAGTGTTGGGGAGCGGGGTGAAGCTTTCTTT.

At least ten counts were recorded for this clonotype. The chain joins TRBV7-9 to TRBJ1-2, with D maybe TRBD1 (5 bases). Germline lookup yields CDR1 SEHNR and CDR2 FQNEAQ (reference sequence). This CDR3 has 14 residues. Trimming took off 1 base at V and 3 bases at J, with 9 bases between the two ends. The CDR3 spells CASSLEQDYYGYTF. The CDR3 coding sequence is TGTGCCAGCAGCTTAGAACAGGACTACTATGGCTACACCTTC.

In its sample, this clonotype was seen a few times. The V call is TRBV24-1, the J call TRBJ2-1; D is undetermined. V was shortened by 7 bases and J by 8 bases, with 11 bases between the two germline ends. The CDR3 has 12 residues. Looked up from germline, CDR1 is KGHDR and CDR2 is SFDVKD. CDR3 amino acids: CATSPGLHEQFF. Written as DNA, the CDR3 is TGTGCCACCAGCCCGGGCTTACATGAGCAGTTCTTC.

V and J are TRBV6-5 and TRBJ2-7; TRBD1 matches 9 bases. CDR3 length equals 17 residues. From germline, CDR1 is MNHEY and CDR2 SVGAGI. Unmatched junction bases numbered 10, after V lost 2 bases and J lost 2 bases. The CDR3 here is CASSYRSDRGLTYEQYF. CDR3 DNA sequence: TGTGCCAGCAGTTACCGCTCGGACAGGGGACTAACCTACGAGCAGTACTTC.

This chain links TRBV30 with TRBJ1-2; TRBD1 matches 8 bases. Trimming took 5 bases from V and 7 from J; bases not matched to a gene: 6. The CDR3 sequence is 12 residues long. Germline assignment: CDR1 GTSNPN and CDR2 SVGIG (reference sequence). The CDR3: CAWDQGASGYTF. The CDR3 DNA reads TGTGCCTGGGATCAGGGGGCAAGTGGCTACACCTTC.